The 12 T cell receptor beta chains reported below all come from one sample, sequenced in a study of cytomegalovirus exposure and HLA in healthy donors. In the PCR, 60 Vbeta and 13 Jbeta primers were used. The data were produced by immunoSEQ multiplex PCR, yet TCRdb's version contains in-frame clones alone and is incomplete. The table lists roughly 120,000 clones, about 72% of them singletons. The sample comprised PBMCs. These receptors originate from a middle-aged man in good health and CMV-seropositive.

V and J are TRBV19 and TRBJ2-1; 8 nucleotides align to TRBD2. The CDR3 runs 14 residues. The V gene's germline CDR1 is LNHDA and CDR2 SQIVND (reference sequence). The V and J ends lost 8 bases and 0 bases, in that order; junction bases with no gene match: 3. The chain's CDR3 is CASRRGASYNEQFF. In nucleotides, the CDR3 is TGTGCCAGTCGGCGGGGGGCCTCCTACAATGAGCAGTTCTTC.

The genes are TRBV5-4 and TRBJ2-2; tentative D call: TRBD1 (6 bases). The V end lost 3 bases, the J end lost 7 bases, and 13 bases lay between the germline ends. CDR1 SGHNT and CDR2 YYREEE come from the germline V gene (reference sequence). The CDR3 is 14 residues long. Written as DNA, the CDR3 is TGTGCCAGCAGCTGGGCAGGGGACCTCGGGGAGCTGTTTTTT. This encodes CASSWAGDLGELFF.

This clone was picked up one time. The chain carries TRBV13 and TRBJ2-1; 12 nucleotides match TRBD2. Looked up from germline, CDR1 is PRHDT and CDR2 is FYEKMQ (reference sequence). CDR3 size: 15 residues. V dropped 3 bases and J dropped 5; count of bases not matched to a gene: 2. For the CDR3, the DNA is TGTGCCAGCAGCTTGACTAGCGGGGGTAACAATGAGCAGTTCTTC. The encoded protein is CASSLTSGGNNEQFF.

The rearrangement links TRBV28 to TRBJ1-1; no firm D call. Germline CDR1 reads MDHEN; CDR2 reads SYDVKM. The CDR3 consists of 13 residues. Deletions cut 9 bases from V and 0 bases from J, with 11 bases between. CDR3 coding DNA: TGTGCCAGTTCACTTACAGTGAACACTGAAGCTTTCTTT. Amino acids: CASSLTVNTEAFF. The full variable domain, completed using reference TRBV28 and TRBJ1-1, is DVKVTQSSRYLVKRTGEKVFLECVQDMDHENMFWYRQDPGLGLRLIYFSYDVKMKEKGDIPEGYSVSREKKERFSLILESASTNQTSMYLCASSLTVNTEAFFGQGTRLTVV.

CDR3 in amino acids: CASSPRGNEKLFF. The DNA for the CDR3 is TGTGCCAGCTCTCCCAGGGGGAATGAAAAACTGTTTTTT. This sequence joins TRBV27 and TRBJ1-4; 7 bases are a match to TRBD1. J lost 5 bases, V lost 8 bases, and 5 bases had no gene match. Germline V lookup: CDR1 MNHEY, CDR2 SMNVEV (reference sequence). This CDR3 has 13 residues.

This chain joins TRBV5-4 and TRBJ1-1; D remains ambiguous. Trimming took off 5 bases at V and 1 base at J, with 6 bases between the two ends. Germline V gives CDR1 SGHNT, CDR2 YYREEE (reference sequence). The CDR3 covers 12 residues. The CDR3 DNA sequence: TGTGCCAGCAGTTTCGGGAACACTGAAGCTTTCTTT. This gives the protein CASSFGNTEAFF.

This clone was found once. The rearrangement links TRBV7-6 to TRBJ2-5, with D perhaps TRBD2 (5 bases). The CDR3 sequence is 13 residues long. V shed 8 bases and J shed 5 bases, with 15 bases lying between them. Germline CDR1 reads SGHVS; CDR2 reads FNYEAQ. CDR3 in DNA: TGTGCCAGCCGGGGATTTTCGAAGGAGACCCAGTACTTC. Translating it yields CASRGFSKETQYF.

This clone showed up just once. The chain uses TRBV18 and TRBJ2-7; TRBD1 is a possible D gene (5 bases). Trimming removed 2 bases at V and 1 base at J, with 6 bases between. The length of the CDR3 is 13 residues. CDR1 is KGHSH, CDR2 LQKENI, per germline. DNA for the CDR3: TGTGCCAGCTCACCAGACAGATCCTACGAGCAGTACTTC. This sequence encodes CASSPDRSYEQYF.

The CDR3 sequence: CASSLLPGQGRSELHNTEAFF. The CDR3 DNA reads TGTGCCAGCTCACTACTCCCGGGACAGGGGCGCAGCGAACTACATAACACTGAAGCTTTCTTT. The chain joins TRBV18 to TRBJ1-1; 10 positions match TRBD1. This CDR3 is 21 amino acids long. The V gene's germline CDR1 is KGHSH and CDR2 LQKENI. Trimming took 4 bases from V and 2 from J; bases not matched to a gene: 22.

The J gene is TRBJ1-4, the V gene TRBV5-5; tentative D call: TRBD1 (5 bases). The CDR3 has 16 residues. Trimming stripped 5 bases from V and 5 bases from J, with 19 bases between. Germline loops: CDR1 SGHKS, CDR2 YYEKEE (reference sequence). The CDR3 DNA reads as TGTGCCAGCAGTTTACAGGCTTTCCCCTCAAATGAAAAACTGTTTTTT. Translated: CASSLQAFPSNEKLFF.

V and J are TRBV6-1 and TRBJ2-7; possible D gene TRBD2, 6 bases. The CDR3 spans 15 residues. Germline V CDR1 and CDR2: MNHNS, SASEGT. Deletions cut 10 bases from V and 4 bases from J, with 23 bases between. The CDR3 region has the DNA TGTGCCACCAAGCTCCGGAGGGTGGGACTGTACGAGCAGTACTTC. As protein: CATKLRRVGLYEQYF.

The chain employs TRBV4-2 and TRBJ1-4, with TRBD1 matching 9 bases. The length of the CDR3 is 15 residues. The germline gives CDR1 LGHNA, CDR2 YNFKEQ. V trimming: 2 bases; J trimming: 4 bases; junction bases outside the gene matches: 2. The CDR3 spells CASSQSGQGNEKLFF. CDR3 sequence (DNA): TGTGCCAGCAGCCAATCGGGACAGGGTAATGAAAAACTGTTTTTT.